This T cell receptor beta chain stems from a study of blood T cell repertoires in COVID-19. Produced via immunoSEQ multiplex PCR; TCRdb's table is partial and in-frame only. The sample includes about 42,000 clones, around 91% of them seen just once. The V segment lost 5 bases and the J segment 7 bases; nucleotides outside the gene matches: 6. Looked up from germline, CDR1 is LNHDA and CDR2 is SQIVND (reference sequence). The CDR3 spans 14 residues. The sequence was collected from a man over 45 with active COVID-19. The sequencing sample was made of peripheral blood. The chain has TRBV19 and TRBJ1-5, with 9 bases aligning to TRBD1. CDR3 residues: CASSAQGAWQPQHF. The CDR3 nucleotides read TGTGCCAGTAGTGCACAGGGGGCCTGGCAGCCCCAGCATTTT.